What follows describes a single T cell receptor beta chain. Its antigen is unknown. The data belong to a study of T cell responses to AZD1222 COVID-19 vaccine. Study observations and caveats: With dominance at 160-218 and 743-854, vaccine-associated CD4 TCRs spanned spike. White British people made up most donors, females outnumbered males, and clonal diversity was possibly underestimated.

The CDR3 is 17 residues long. The V gene end was trimmed by 6 bases and the J gene end by 2 bases; junction bases not matched to a gene: 10. Germline CDR1 is LNHDA and CDR2 is SQIVND (reference sequence). Clones were sequenced by immunoSEQ multiplex PCR, and TCRdb holds only the in-frame ones, with some missing. The table has over 110,000 clones, roughly 88% seen once. The chain recombines TRBV19 with TRBJ2-7, with TRBD2 identical over 13 bases. The material was peripheral blood, obtained 28 days after the second AZD1222 dose. The sequence derives from an adult who received the AZD1222 COVID-19 vaccine. CDR3 region: CASSPGLAGHIAYEQYF. The DNA of the CDR3 is TGTGCCAGTAGCCCGGGACTAGCGGGACATATTGCCTACGAGCAGTACTTC.